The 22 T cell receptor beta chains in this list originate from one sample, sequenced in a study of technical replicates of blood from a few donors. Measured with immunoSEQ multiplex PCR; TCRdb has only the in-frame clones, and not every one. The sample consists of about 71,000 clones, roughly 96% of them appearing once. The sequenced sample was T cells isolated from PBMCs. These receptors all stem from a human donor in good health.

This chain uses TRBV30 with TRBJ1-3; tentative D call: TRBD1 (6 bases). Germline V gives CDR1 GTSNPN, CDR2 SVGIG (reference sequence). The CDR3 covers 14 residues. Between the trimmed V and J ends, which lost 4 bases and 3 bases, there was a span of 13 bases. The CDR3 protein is CAWTTGLGGNTIYF. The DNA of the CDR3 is TGTGCCTGGACTACAGGGCTGGGTGGAAACACCATATATTTT.

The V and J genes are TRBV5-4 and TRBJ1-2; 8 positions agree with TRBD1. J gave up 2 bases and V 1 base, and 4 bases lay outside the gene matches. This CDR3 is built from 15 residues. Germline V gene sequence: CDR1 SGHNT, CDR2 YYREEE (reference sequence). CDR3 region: CASSLSQGANYGYTF. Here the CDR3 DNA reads TGTGCCAGCAGCTTGTCCCAGGGGGCCAACTATGGCTACACCTTC.

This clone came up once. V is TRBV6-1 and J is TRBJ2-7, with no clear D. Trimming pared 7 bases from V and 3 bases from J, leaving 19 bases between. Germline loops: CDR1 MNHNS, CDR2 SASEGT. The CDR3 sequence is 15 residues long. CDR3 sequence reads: CASISYPNSGYEQYF. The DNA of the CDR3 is TGTGCCAGCATCTCGTATCCAAATTCCGGCTACGAGCAGTACTTC.

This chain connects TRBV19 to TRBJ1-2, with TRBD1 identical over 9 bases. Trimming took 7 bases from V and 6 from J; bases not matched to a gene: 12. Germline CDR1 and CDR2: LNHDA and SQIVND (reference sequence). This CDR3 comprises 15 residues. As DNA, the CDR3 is TGTGCCAGTATCCTGAGACAGGGGGGCAAGAATGGCTACACCTTC. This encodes CASILRQGGKNGYTF. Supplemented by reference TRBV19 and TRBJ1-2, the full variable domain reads DGGITQSPKYLFRKEGQNVTLSCEQNLNHDAMYWYRQDPGQGLRLIYYSQIVNDFQKGDIAEGYSVSREKKESFPLTVTSAQKNPTAFYLCASILRQGGKNGYTFGSGTRLTVV.

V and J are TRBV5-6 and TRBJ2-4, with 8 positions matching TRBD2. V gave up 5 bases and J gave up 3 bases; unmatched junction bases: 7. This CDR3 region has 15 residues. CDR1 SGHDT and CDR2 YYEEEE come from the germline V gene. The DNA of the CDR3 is TGTGCCAGCAGTTCGCGGGAGGAGGTCAAAAACATTCAGTACTTC. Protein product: CASSSREEVKNIQYF.

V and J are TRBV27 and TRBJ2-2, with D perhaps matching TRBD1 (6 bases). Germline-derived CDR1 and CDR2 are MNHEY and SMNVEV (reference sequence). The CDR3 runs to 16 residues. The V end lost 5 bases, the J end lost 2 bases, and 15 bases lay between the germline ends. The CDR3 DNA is TGTGCCAGCAGTGGTTTCAGGGGCGTTAACACCGGGGAGCTGTTTTTT. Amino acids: CASSGFRGVNTGELFF.

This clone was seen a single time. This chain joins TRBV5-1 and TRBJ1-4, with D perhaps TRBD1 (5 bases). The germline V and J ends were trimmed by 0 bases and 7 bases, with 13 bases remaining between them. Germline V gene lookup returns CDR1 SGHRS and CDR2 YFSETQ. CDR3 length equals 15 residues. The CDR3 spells CASSLEQAAVEKLFF. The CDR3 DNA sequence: TGCGCCAGCAGCTTGGAACAGGCCGCGGTTGAAAAACTGTTTTTT.

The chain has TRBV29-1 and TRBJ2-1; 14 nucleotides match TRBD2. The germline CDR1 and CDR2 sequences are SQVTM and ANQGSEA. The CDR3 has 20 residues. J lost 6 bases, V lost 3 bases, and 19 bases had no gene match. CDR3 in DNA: TGCAGCGTTGACGCGACTGTAGTACCGGGACTAGCGGGAGCAACCAATGAGCAGTTCTTC. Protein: CSVDATVVPGLAGATNEQFF.

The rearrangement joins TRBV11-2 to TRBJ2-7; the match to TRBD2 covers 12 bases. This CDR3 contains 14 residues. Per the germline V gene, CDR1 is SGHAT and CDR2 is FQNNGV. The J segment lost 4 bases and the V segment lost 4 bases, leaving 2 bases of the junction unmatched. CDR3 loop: CASSSTSGRYEQYF. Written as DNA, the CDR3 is TGTGCCAGCAGCTCAACTAGCGGGAGGTACGAGCAGTACTTC.

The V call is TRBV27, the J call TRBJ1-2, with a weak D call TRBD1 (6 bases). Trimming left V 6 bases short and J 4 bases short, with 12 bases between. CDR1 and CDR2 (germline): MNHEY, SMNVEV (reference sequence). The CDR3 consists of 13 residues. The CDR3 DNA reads TGTGCCAGCAGCTGGGGGCAGGGCTATGGCTACACCTTC. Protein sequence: CASSWGQGYGYTF.

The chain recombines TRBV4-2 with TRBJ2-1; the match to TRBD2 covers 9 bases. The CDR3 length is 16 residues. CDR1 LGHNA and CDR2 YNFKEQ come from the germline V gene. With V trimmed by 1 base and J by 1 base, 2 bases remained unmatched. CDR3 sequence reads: CASSQGLAVSYNEQFF. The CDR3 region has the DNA TGTGCCAGCAGCCAAGGACTAGCGGTTTCCTACAATGAGCAGTTCTTC.

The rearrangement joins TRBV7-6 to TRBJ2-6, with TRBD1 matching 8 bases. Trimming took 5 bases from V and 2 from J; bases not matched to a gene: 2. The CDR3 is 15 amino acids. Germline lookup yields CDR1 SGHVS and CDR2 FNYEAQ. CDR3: CASSLRGPGANVLTF. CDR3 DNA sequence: TGTGCCAGCAGCCTCAGGGGGCCTGGGGCCAACGTCCTGACTTTC.

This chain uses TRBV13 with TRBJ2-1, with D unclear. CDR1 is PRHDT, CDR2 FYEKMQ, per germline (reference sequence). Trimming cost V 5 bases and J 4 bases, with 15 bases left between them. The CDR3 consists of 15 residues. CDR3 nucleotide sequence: TGTGCCAGCAGCACCACGGTCTCTCAATACAATGAGCAGTTCTTC. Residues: CASSTTVSQYNEQFF.

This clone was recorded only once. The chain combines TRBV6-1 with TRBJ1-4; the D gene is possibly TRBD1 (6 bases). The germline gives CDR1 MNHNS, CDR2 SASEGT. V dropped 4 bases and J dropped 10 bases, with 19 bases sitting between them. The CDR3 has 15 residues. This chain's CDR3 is CASSGGQRPSGKLFF. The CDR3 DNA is TGTGCCAGCAGTGGCGGACAGCGACCCTCCGGAAAACTGTTTTTT.

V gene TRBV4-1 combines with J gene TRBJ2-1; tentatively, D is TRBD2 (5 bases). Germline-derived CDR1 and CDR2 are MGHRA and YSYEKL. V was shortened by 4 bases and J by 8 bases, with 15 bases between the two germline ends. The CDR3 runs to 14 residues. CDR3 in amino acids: CASSRTSPRDEQFF. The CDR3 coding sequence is TGCGCCAGCAGCCGGACTTCCCCTAGAGATGAGCAGTTCTTC.

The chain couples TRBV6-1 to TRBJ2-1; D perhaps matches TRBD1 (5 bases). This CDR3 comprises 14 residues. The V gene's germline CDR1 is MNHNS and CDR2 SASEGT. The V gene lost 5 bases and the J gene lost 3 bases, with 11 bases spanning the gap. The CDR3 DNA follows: TGTGCCAGCAGTCACCAAGACAGCTACAATGAGCAGTTCTTC. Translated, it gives CASSHQDSYNEQFF.

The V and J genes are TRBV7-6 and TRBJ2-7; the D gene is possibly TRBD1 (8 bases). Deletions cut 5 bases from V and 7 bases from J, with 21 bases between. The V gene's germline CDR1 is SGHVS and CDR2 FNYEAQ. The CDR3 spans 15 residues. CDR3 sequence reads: CASSPGGTGGREQYF. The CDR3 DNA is TGTGCCAGCAGCCCGGGGGGAACAGGGGGGCGAGAGCAGTACTTC.

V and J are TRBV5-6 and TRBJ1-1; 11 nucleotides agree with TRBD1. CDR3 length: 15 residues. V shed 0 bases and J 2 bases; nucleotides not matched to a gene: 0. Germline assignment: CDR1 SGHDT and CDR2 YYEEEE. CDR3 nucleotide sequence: TGTGCCAGCAGCTTGGGGACAGGGGGCAACACTGAAGCTTTCTTT. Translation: CASSLGTGGNTEAFF.

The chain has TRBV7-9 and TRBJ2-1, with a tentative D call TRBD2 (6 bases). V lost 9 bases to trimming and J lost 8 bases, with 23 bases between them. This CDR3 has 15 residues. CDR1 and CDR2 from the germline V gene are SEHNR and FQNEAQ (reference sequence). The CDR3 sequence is CARRDGSRRLDEQFF. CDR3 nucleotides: TGTGCCAGGCGCGACGGGAGTAGACGATTAGATGAGCAGTTCTTC. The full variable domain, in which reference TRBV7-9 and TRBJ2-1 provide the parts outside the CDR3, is DTGVSQNPRHKITKRGQNVTFRCDPISEHNRLYWYRQTLGQGPEFLTYFQNEAQLEKSRLLSDRFSAERPKGSFSTLEIQRTEQGDSAMYLCARRDGSRRLDEQFFGPGTRLTVL.

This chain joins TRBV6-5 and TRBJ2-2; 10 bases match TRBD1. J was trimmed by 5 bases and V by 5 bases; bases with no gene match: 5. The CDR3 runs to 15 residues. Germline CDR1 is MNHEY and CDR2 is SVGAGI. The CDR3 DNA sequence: TGTGCCAGCAGTCGGACAGGGGGGCTGACCGGGGAGCTGTTTTTT. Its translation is CASSRTGGLTGELFF.

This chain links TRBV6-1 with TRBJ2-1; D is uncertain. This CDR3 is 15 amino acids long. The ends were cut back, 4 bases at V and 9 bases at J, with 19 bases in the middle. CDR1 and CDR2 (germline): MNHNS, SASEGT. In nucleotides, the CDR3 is TGTGCCAGCAGTGTATCGATACTTAGCTTGTCTGAGCAGTTCTTC. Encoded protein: CASSVSILSLSEQFF.

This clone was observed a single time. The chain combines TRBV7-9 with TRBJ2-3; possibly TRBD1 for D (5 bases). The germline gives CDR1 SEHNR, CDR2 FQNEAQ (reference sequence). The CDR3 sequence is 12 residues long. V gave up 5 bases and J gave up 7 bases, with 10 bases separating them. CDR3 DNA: TGTGCCAGCAGCCTTCAGGGAAATACGCAGTATTTT. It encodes CASSLQGNTQYF.